Below, 17 T cell receptor beta chains from the same sample are listed, as sequenced in a study of blood T cell repertoires in COVID-19. The table came from immunoSEQ multiplex PCR; TCRdb's copy has only in-frame clones and leaves some out. The sample lists 110,000 to 150,000 clones, 70% to 85% occurring once. Sample: peripheral blood. The receptors shown here come from a woman aged 80 or older in a cohort sampled during active or convalescent COVID-19.

V is TRBV11-2 and J is TRBJ2-5; a possible D gene is TRBD2 (6 bases). V lost 1 base and J lost 5, with 14 bases in between. The CDR3 covers 15 residues. Germline V gives CDR1 SGHAT, CDR2 FQNNGV. CDR3 loop: CASSLVGLGGETQYF. The CDR3 nucleotides are TGTGCCAGCAGCTTAGTAGGGCTCGGAGGGGAGACCCAGTACTTC.

The chain links TRBV4-1 to TRBJ2-7; the D gene is possibly TRBD1 (5 bases). The germline gives CDR1 MGHRA, CDR2 YSYEKL. Deletions cut 0 bases from V and 4 bases from J, with 10 bases between. This CDR3 has 14 residues. This chain's CDR3 is CASSQDGSGYEQYF. The DNA of the CDR3 is TGCGCCAGCAGCCAAGATGGGTCAGGGTACGAGCAGTACTTC.

The rearrangement uses TRBV4-2 and TRBJ1-2; 7 positions match TRBD1. V lost 0 bases to trimming and J lost 4 bases; unmatched junction nucleotides: 5. The CDR3 contains 15 residues. In germline, CDR1 is LGHNA, CDR2 YNFKEQ. Here the CDR3 reads CASSQDQGGAYGYTF. In DNA, the CDR3 is TGTGCCAGCAGCCAAGACCAAGGGGGCGCCTATGGCTACACCTTC.

On this clone itself: The CDR3 does not end in the conserved phenylalanine or tryptophan, so this is likely a read error. The limits of the CDR3 on the DNA are not certain, so only TCRdb's listed CDR3 is given. The chain recombines TRBV6-2 or TRBV6-3 with TRBJ1-4; TRBD1, the table's D call, was not compared with the DNA. Germline V gene sequence: CDR1 MNHEY, CDR2 SVGEGT. The CDR3 has 10 residues if both end residues are counted. CDR3 amino acids: CASSYSMAGP.

The chain combines TRBV4-2 with TRBJ2-7; maybe TRBD1 (6 bases). Germline CDR1 and CDR2: LGHNA and YNFKEQ. The CDR3 runs 21 residues. Trimming cost V 0 bases and J 3 bases, with 30 bases left between them. Written as DNA, the CDR3 is TGTGCCAGCAGCCAAGAAGGAGTAAGGGGGTGGGAGATCCCCTCAAACTACGAGCAGTACTTC. As protein: CASSQEGVRGWEIPSNYEQYF.

For the CDR3, the DNA is TGTGCCAGCAGCTCACCATCCGGGACAGGGGCTGGCTACACCTTC. Translated: CASSSPSGTGAGYTF. V and J are TRBV7-2 and TRBJ1-2; 10 nucleotides align to TRBD1. Trimming at V came to 4 bases and at J to 7 bases, leaving 9 bases not matched to a gene. Germline loops: CDR1 SGHTA, CDR2 FQGNSA. The CDR3 has 15 residues. Full variable domain (rest looked up from reference TRBV7-2 and TRBJ1-2): GAGVSQSPSNKVTEKGKDVELRCDPISGHTALYWYRQSLGQGLEFLIYFQGNSAPDKSGLPSDRFSAERTGGSVSTLTIQRTQQEDSAVYLCASSSPSGTGAGYTFGSGTRLTVV.

V gene TRBV27 combines with J gene TRBJ2-3; D perhaps matches TRBD1 (5 bases). Germline V gene lookup returns CDR1 MNHEY and CDR2 SMNVEV (reference sequence). This CDR3 has 14 residues. Trimming removed 6 bases at V and 7 bases at J, with 17 bases between. CDR3: CASSKGQSINTQYF. Here the CDR3 DNA reads TGTGCCAGCAGCAAGGGGCAGTCTATTAATACGCAGTATTTT.

J is TRBJ1-2 and V is TRBV5-4; a possible D gene is TRBD1 (6 bases). Germline lookup yields CDR1 SGHNT and CDR2 YYREEE (reference sequence). Trimming cost V 7 bases and J 7 bases, with 26 bases left between them. The CDR3 has 16 residues. CDR3 loop: CASVRAGGLGIGGYTF. As DNA, the CDR3 is TGTGCCAGCGTTCGGGCGGGGGGCCTTGGAATAGGTGGCTACACCTTC.

The chain is built from TRBV5-1 and TRBJ2-3; 10 bases fit TRBD2. Per the germline V gene, CDR1 is SGHRS and CDR2 is YFSETQ. CDR3 size: 18 residues. Trimming took 0 bases from V and 2 from J; bases not matched to a gene: 9. The CDR3 DNA sequence: TGCGCCAGCAGCTTGGGGTTAGCGGGGGGACCCAACACAGATACGCAGTATTTT. This translates into CASSLGLAGGPNTDTQYF. The variable domain in full, completed from reference TRBV5-1 and TRBJ2-3, reads KAGVTQTPRYLIKTRGQQVTLSCSPISGHRSVSWYQQTPGQGLQFLFEYFSETQRNKGNFPGRFSGRQFSNSRSEMNVSTLELGDSALYLCASSLGLAGGPNTDTQYFGPGTRLTVL.

The chain carries TRBV6-6 and TRBJ1-2; TRBD1 agrees at 9 bases. The V segment lost 5 bases and the J segment 8 bases; nucleotides outside the gene matches: 12. Germline CDR1 MNHNY, CDR2 SVGAGI (reference sequence). This CDR3 is 15 amino acids long. The CDR3 coding sequence is TGTGCCAGCAGTCTCCGGACAGGGGACTTGGCGGGCTACACCTTC. It is translated as CASSLRTGDLAGYTF.

This chain joins TRBV5-5 and TRBJ1-2; TRBD1 matches at 8 bases. Germline lookup yields CDR1 SGHKS and CDR2 YYEKEE (reference sequence). The CDR3 is made up of 15 amino acids. Trimming at V came to 4 bases and at J to 5 bases, leaving 10 bases not matched to a gene. This CDR3 reads CASSLGQGKGYGYTF. CDR3 sequence (DNA): TGTGCCAGCAGCCTAGGACAGGGTAAGGGATATGGCTACACCTTC.

This clone occurred once. For the CDR3, the DNA is TGTGCCAGCAGTTTCTGGGACAGGGTCAAGACAGATACGCAGTATTTT. It yields the protein CASSFWDRVKTDTQYF. The chain has TRBV27 and TRBJ2-3, with 9 bases aligning to TRBD1. This CDR3 has 16 amino acids. V lost 3 bases to trimming and J lost 3 bases; unmatched junction nucleotides: 7. Per the germline V gene, CDR1 is MNHEY and CDR2 is SMNVEV (reference sequence).

J is TRBJ1-6 and V is TRBV4-1, with no clear D. Deletions cut 1 base from V and 9 bases from J, with 13 bases between. The CDR3 covers 15 residues. Per germline, CDR1 MGHRA and CDR2 YSYEKL. The CDR3, as DNA: TGCGCCAGCAGCCAAGTGACGGGGTTTGGTTCACCCCTCCACTTT. Residues: CASSQVTGFGSPLHF.

The V and J genes are TRBV6-5 and TRBJ2-2; 9 bases are a match to TRBD1. The V gene end was trimmed by 6 bases and the J gene end by 3 bases; junction bases not matched to a gene: 5. Looked up from germline, CDR1 is MNHEY and CDR2 is SVGAGI. This CDR3 is 15 amino acids long. CDR3: CASRPGQGHTGELFF. The CDR3 DNA reads as TGTGCCAGCAGGCCGGGACAGGGTCACACCGGGGAGCTGTTTTTT.

The J gene is TRBJ1-1, the V gene TRBV11-2; 7 bases align to TRBD1. CDR1 is SGHAT and CDR2 is FQNNGV in the germline V gene. The ends lost 5 bases at V and 0 bases at J; junction bases unmatched: 3. The CDR3 has 14 residues. For the CDR3, the DNA is TGTGCCAGCAGCAAAGACAGGGTGAACACTGAAGCTTTCTTT. Its protein product is CASSKDRVNTEAFF.

This clone was observed a handful of times. The J gene is TRBJ1-2, the V gene TRBV7-9; no firm D call. CDR1 and CDR2 from the germline V gene are SEHNR and FQNEAQ (reference sequence). V lost 2 bases and J lost 4, with 8 bases in between. The CDR3 covers 13 residues. CDR3 bases: TGTGCCAGCAGCTTACTGTCCCCCTATGGCTACACCTTC. Its translation: CASSLLSPYGYTF.

V and J are TRBV5-1 and TRBJ1-1; no firm D call. This CDR3 spans 14 amino acids. CDR1 and CDR2 (germline): SGHRS, YFSETQ. The V and J ends lost 1 base and 1 base respectively, with 8 bases between them. The CDR3 DNA sequence: TGCGCCAGCAGCTTGCTAGCAAAGAACACTGAAGCTTTCTTT. Protein: CASSLLAKNTEAFF.